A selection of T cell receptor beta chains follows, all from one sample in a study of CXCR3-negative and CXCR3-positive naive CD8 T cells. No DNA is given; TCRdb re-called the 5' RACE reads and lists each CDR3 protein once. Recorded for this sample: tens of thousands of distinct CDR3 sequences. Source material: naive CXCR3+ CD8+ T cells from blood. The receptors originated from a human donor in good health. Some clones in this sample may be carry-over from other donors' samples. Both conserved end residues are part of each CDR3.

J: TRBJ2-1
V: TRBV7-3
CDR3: CASSLTPRGETNEQFF

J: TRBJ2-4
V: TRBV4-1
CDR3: CASSQPRTSSGLAKNIQYF

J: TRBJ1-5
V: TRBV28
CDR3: CASRGFNQPQHF

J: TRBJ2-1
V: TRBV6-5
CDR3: CASSLAGTSADEQFF

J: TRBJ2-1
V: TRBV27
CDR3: CASSFELARDNEQFF

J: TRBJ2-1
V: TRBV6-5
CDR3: CASSYGDRAYNEQFF

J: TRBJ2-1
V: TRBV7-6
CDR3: CASGPSGGAARDNEQFF

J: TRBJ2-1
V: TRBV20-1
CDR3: CSARDVSPRLAGLQFF

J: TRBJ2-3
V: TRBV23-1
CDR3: CANNKFSTDTQYF

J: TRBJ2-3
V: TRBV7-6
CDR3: CASSTRSTETQYF

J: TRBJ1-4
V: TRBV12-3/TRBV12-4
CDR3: CASSSWTGGEDEKLFF

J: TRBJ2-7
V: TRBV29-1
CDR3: CSVGHDREEEQYF

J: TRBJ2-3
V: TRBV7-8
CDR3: CASSLVGREDGAPDTQYF

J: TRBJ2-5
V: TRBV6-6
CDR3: CASSFGLAGGLETQYF

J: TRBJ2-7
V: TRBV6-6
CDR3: CASSYTPGRGEQYF

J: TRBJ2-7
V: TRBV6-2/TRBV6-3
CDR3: CASSPLRNSYEQYF

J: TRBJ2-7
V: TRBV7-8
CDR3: CASSLARGHTYEQYF

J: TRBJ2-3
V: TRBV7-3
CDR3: CASSPTSRDTQYF

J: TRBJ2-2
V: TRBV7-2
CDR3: CASRPEPGTGELFF

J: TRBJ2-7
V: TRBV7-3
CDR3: CASSLTGGSYEQYF

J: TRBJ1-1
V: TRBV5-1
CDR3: CAGSLDWGSPPEAFF

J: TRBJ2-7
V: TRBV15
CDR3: CATSRELQGRSSYEQYF

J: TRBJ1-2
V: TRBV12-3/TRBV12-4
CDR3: CASSFPDSTPGYTF

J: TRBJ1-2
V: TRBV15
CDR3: CATSTRQRPPETF

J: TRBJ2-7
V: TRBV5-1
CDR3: CASSNPGQPLYEQYF

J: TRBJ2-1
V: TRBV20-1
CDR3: CSARGRVTGDEQFF

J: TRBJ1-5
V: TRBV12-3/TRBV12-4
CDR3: CASTTTSVKQPQHF

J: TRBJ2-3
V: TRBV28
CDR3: CASSRTSGSTDTQYF

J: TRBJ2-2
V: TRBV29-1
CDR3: CSVGYTGELFF

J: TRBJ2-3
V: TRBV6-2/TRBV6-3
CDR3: CASSWAPTDTQYF

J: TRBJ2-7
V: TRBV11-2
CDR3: CASSLGRLAGPKSYGQYF

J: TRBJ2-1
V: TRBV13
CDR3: CASSYAGRYNEQFF

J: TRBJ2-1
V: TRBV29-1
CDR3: CSVERGGLAGLYNEQFF

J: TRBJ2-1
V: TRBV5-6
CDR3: CASSSPGQYSYNEQFF

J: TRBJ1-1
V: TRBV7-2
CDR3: CASSLTGVYLVEAFF

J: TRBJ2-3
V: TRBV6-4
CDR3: CASSDGTSGTDTQYF

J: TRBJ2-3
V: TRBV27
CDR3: CASSFSFSLDTQYF

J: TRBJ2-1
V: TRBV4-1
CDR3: CASSQERYRTGGSYEQFF

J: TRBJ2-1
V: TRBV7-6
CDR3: CASSWGQGAENEQFF

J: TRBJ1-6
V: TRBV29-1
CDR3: CSAQLGPMINSPLHF

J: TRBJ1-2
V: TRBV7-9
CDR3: CASSLESDTNGYTF

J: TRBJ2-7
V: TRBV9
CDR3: CASSEDRDRTTYEQYF

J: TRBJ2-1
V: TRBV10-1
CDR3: CASSESGQGSYNEQFF

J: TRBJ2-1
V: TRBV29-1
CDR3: CSEVRLYNEQFF

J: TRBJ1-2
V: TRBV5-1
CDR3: CASNPGPGDYYGYTF

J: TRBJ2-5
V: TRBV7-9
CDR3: CASSSWMETETQYF

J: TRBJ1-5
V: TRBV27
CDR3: CASRQGSYSNQPQHF